The 31 T cell receptor beta chains below come from one sample, sequenced in a study of T cells in Graves' hyperthyroidism and ophthalmopathy. RNA transcripts were the template for amplifying TCR beta CDR3 regions. HTBI primers were the set used in a first-round RT-PCR of the TCR CDR3. TCRdb itself ran the multiplex PCR reads through MiXCR, one entry per CDR3 protein. This sample carries 310,000 or so distinct CDR3 sequences, around 15% of them seen once, and the ten largest clones take around 55%. Sequencing was performed on blood. The receptors shown here come from an older woman with Graves' ophthalmopathy.

The table lists this clonotype with many counts. The rearrangement uses TRBV20-1 and TRBJ2-5, with TRBD2 as a possible D gene (6 bases). The CDR3 has 15 amino acids. Per germline, CDR1 DFQATT and CDR2 SNEGSKA (reference sequence). V lost 3 bases, J lost 5 bases, and 19 bases lay in between. The CDR3 DNA reads TGCAGTGCTAGGAGCGGGTGGCTCCGCAGGGAGACCCAGTACTTC. The encoded protein is CSARSGWLRRETQYF.

This clonotype was detected many times. The CDR3 spells CASSVGTENGYTF. CDR3 DNA sequence: TGTGCCAGCAGTGTCGGGACAGAAAATGGCTACACCTTC. The genes are TRBV2 and TRBJ1-2; 7 bases align to TRBD1. CDR3 length: 13 amino acids. The J segment lost 6 bases and the V segment lost 4 bases, leaving 5 bases of the junction unmatched. Germline CDR1 SNHLY, CDR2 FYNNEI.

This clonotype occurred a few times. This clone may be a read error of a much larger clone one base away. CDR3 sequence (DNA): TGTGCCAGCAGCTTAGCTGGAAGCCAAAGCTCCTACGAGCAGTACTTC. This sequence encodes CASSLAGSQSSYEQYF. The chain uses TRBV7-2 and TRBJ2-7; D uncertain. The germline V gene encodes CDR1 SGHTA and CDR2 FQGNSA. V lost 0 bases and J lost 0, with 12 bases in between. The CDR3 sequence is 16 residues long.

The sample holds many counts of this clonotype. The genes are TRBV30 and TRBJ2-5, with D possibly being TRBD2 (5 bases). The V gene lost 7 bases and the J gene lost 0 bases, with 9 bases spanning the gap. Germline CDR1 GTSNPN, CDR2 SVGIG (reference sequence). This CDR3 is 12 amino acids long. Here the CDR3 DNA reads TGTGCCTCGTGGAGGAACCAAGAGACCCAGTACTTC. Its protein product is CASWRNQETQYF.

The rearrangement joins TRBV6-1 to TRBJ2-2; no definite D call. The V end was cut by 7 bases, the J end by 7 bases, with 10 bases between. Germline lookup yields CDR1 MNHNS and CDR2 SASEGT. CDR3 length: 12 amino acids. The CDR3 DNA reads as TGTGCCAGCACCAGCCTGGGCGGGGAGCTGTTTTTT. Protein: CASTSLGGELFF.

This clonotype came up many times. The chain joins TRBV30 to TRBJ2-2; D gene uncertain. V was shortened by 4 bases and J by 0 bases, with 6 bases between the two germline ends. Germline CDR1 and CDR2: GTSNPN and SVGIG (reference sequence). The length of the CDR3 is 13 residues. The CDR3 reads CAWNPANTGELFF. In DNA, the CDR3 is TGTGCCTGGAACCCCGCGAACACCGGGGAGCTGTTTTTT.

The chain joins TRBV6-2 or TRBV6-3 to TRBJ2-5; perhaps D is TRBD1 or TRBD2 (5 bases each). This CDR3 contains 19 residues. Trimming took off 0 bases at V and 1 base at J, with 21 bases between the two ends. CDR1 and CDR2 from the germline V gene are MNHEY and SVGEGT. Here the CDR3 reads CASSYSKFPGPRTQETQYF. The CDR3 coding sequence is TGTGCCAGCAGTTACTCGAAGTTTCCGGGGCCTCGGACCCAAGAGACCCAGTACTTC.

A word on this clonotype: This may arise from a read error, as a much more abundant clone is one base away. J is TRBJ2-2 and V is TRBV7-9, with TRBD2 matching 10 bases. This CDR3 comprises 17 residues. CDR1 SEHNR and CDR2 FQNEAQ come from the germline V gene (reference sequence). The CDR3 DNA is TGTGCCAGCATCTTACCTCCCGGGACTAGCGCGACCGGGGAGCTGTTTTTT. Translation: CASILPPGTSATGELFF.

This clonotype was detected ten times or more. The chain combines TRBV2 with TRBJ2-2, with D maybe TRBD1 (5 bases). V lost 8 bases and J lost 2, with 9 bases in between. CDR1 SNHLY and CDR2 FYNNEI come from the germline V gene. The CDR3 spans 13 residues. The CDR3 region is CASYQGNTGELFF. For the CDR3, the DNA is TGTGCCAGCTACCAGGGTAACACCGGGGAGCTGTTTTTT.

This sequence joins TRBV20-1 and TRBJ2-5; 8 nucleotides line up with TRBD2. From germline, CDR1 is DFQATT and CDR2 SNEGSKA (reference sequence). After removal of 3 bases from V and 0 bases from J, the junction contained 9 bases not matched to a gene. There are 16 residues in the CDR3. CDR3 amino acids: CSASPSSGSYQETQYF. CDR3 in DNA: TGCAGTGCTAGCCCCTCTAGCGGGTCGTACCAAGAGACCCAGTACTTC.

This clonotype came up many times. This rearrangement joins TRBV28 to TRBJ1-2, with 9 bases aligning to TRBD1. The CDR3 spans 13 residues. Germline V gene data show CDR1 as MDHEN and CDR2 as SYDVKM. V was pared by 5 bases and J by 3 bases, with 1 base of the junction left unmatched. For the CDR3, the DNA is TGTGCCAGCAGTACAGGGGGCGACTATGGCTACACCTTC. It translates to CASSTGGDYGYTF.

In its sample, this clonotype was seen many times. The CDR3 nucleotides are TGTGCCAGCAGTCGGGGACTAGCGGGAGTGAACGCCTACGAGCAGTACTTC. Protein: CASSRGLAGVNAYEQYF. V usage is TRBV11-2 and J usage is TRBJ2-7; 14 bases are a match to TRBD2. Germline loops: CDR1 SGHAT, CDR2 FQNNGV. V shed 6 bases, J shed 2 bases, and the junction held 9 bases outside the gene matches. The CDR3 runs 17 residues.

With respect to this clonotype: A much larger clone sits a single nucleotide away, making a read error possible. The V and J genes are TRBV6-5 and TRBJ2-3, with D uncertain. The CDR3 runs 11 residues. The V gene lost 1 base and the J gene lost 10 bases, with 6 bases spanning the gap. Looked up from germline, CDR1 is MNHEY and CDR2 is SVGAGI. In nucleotides, the CDR3 is TGTGCCAGCAGTTACTGGCAGGCGCAGTATTTT. Its translation: CASSYWQAQYF.

The V call is TRBV7-9, the J call TRBJ2-3; no clear D. CDR1 is SEHNR and CDR2 is FQNEAQ in the germline V gene (reference sequence). The CDR3 spans 14 residues. With 2 bases removed from V and 2 bases from J, the gap between germline ends came to 8 bases. The CDR3 region is CASSLSINTDTQYF. The CDR3 DNA reads TGTGCCAGCAGCTTAAGCATCAACACAGATACGCAGTATTTT.

The sample holds many counts of this clonotype. The genes are TRBV18 and TRBJ2-2; D is unresolved. The CDR3 contains 14 residues. The germline V gene has CDR1 KGHSH and CDR2 LQKENI. Between the trimmed V and J ends, which lost 2 bases and 1 base, there was a span of 5 bases. CDR3: CASSPNGNTGELFF. The CDR3 DNA follows: TGTGCCAGCTCACCAAACGGGAACACCGGGGAGCTGTTTTTT. The whole variable domain, remainder taken from reference TRBV18 and TRBJ2-2, is NAGVMQNPRHLVRRRGQEARLRCSPMKGHSHVYWYRQLPEEGLKFMVYLQKENIIDESGMPKERFSAEFPKEGPSILRIQQVVRGDSAAYFCASSPNGNTGELFFGEGSRLTVL.

V gene TRBV7-2 combines with J gene TRBJ1-5; D uncertain. The CDR3 runs to 14 residues. V was shortened by 3 bases and J by 10 bases, with 16 bases between the two germline ends. Germline V gives CDR1 SGHTA, CDR2 FQGNSA. The CDR3 nucleotides are TGTGCCAGCAGCTTGGGCCTAAATAGCGGACCCCAGCATTTT. Translating gives CASSLGLNSGPQHF.

This clonotype appeared many times. The chain recombines TRBV5-1 with TRBJ2-3, with D possibly TRBD1 on 5 matching bases. Germline V lookup: CDR1 SGHRS, CDR2 YFSETQ. This CDR3 is built from 16 residues. V lost 6 bases and J lost 0, with 17 bases in between. For the CDR3, the DNA is TGCGCCAGCAACCCAGGGCCGGAGTCTAGCACAGATACGCAGTATTTT. Its protein product is CASNPGPESSTDTQYF. The whole variable domain, remainder taken from reference TRBV5-1 and TRBJ2-3, is KAGVTQTPRYLIKTRGQQVTLSCSPISGHRSVSWYQQTPGQGLQFLFEYFSETQRNKGNFPGRFSGRQFSNSRSEMNVSTLELGDSALYLCASNPGPESSTDTQYFGPGTRLTVL.

The chain links TRBV7-2 to TRBJ2-6; D is ambiguous. Germline lookup yields CDR1 SGHTA and CDR2 FQGNSA. V lost 1 base and J 2 bases, leaving 12 bases between the germline ends. This CDR3 has 17 residues. CDR3 sequence: CASSLVRIATGANVLTF. CDR3 nucleotides: TGTGCCAGCAGCTTAGTTCGGATAGCAACTGGGGCCAACGTCCTGACTTTC.

This clonotype was found many times. The chain is built from TRBV27 and TRBJ1-2; D gene ambiguous. Trimming cost V 5 bases and J 4 bases, with 8 bases left between them. Germline V lookup: CDR1 MNHEY, CDR2 SMNVEV (reference sequence). The CDR3 totals 12 residues. CDR3 DNA sequence: TGTGCCAGCAGTCGAGAGGGCTATGGCTACACCTTC. It encodes CASSREGYGYTF.

Many counts were recorded for this clonotype. The gene calls are TRBV2 and TRBJ1-1; D perhaps matches TRBD1 (5 bases). The CDR3 consists of 13 residues. Trimming left V 5 bases short and J 1 base short, with 8 bases between. The germline CDR1 and CDR2 sequences are SNHLY and FYNNEI. The CDR3 DNA reads TGTGCCAGCAGTAGGGACCAGAACACTGAAGCTTTCTTT. Its protein product is CASSRDQNTEAFF.

This clonotype was detected many times. This rearrangement joins TRBV2 to TRBJ2-7, with 8 bases aligning to TRBD1. V trimming: 3 bases; J trimming: 0 bases; junction bases outside the gene matches: 4. CDR3 size: 15 residues. Germline V lookup: CDR1 SNHLY, CDR2 FYNNEI. CDR3 in amino acids: CASSERQGSSYEQYF. Here the CDR3 DNA reads TGTGCCAGCAGTGAGCGACAGGGGAGCTCCTACGAGCAGTACTTC.

This sequence joins TRBV5-1 and TRBJ2-1, with 14 positions matching TRBD2. Germline loops: CDR1 SGHRS, CDR2 YFSETQ. The V segment lost 5 bases and the J segment 6 bases; nucleotides outside the gene matches: 7. The CDR3 extends over 16 amino acids. The CDR3 DNA reads as TGCGCCAGCAGGGCGGGACTAGCGGGAGACCCCAATGAGCAGTTCTTC. It encodes CASRAGLAGDPNEQFF.

This clonotype was seen a handful of times. The chain uses TRBV4-3 and TRBJ1-2, with 8 bases fitting TRBD1. The V gene end was trimmed by 0 bases and the J gene end by 4 bases; junction bases not matched to a gene: 16. Germline lookup yields CDR1 LGHNA and CDR2 YSLEER. This CDR3 region has 19 residues. The CDR3 DNA is TGCGCCAGCAGCCAAGAATGGCGGACAGGGACCTCAGGTTCCTATGGCTACACCTTC. It specifies CASSQEWRTGTSGSYGYTF.

Only a few counts were recorded for this clonotype. The V and J genes are TRBV30 and TRBJ1-5; 7 positions agree with TRBD1. After removal of 2 bases from V and 1 base from J, the junction contained 11 bases not matched to a gene. The CDR3 sequence is 17 residues long. Germline lookup yields CDR1 GTSNPN and CDR2 SVGIG (reference sequence). This chain's CDR3 is CAWSQQPTGLSNQPQHF. CDR3 in DNA: TGTGCCTGGAGTCAACAACCGACAGGGCTGAGCAATCAGCCCCAGCATTTT.

This clonotype was seen repeatedly, ten times or more. CDR3: CASSRGPTDEKLFF. DNA of the CDR3: TGCGCCAGCAGCAGGGGCCCTACGGACGAAAAACTGTTTTTT. The chain links TRBV5-1 to TRBJ1-4; D possibly corresponds to TRBD1 (5 bases). This CDR3 has 14 residues. Germline lookup yields CDR1 SGHRS and CDR2 YFSETQ. Trimming shortened V by 4 bases and J by 8 bases, and 15 bases separated the two germline ends.

This clonotype was recorded at least ten times. The chain joins TRBV6-2 or TRBV6-3 to TRBJ1-5, with D unresolved. Germline CDR1 MNHEY, CDR2 SVGEGT. V dropped 8 bases and J dropped 4 bases, with 12 bases sitting between them. This CDR3 spans 13 amino acids. The CDR3 DNA is TGTGCCAGCCACGGAGTCAGTAATCAGCCCCAGCATTTT. Its translation: CASHGVSNQPQHF.

The chain joins TRBV28 to TRBJ1-4; D might be TRBD1 (5 bases). This CDR3 is 15 amino acids long. With 6 bases removed from V and 7 bases from J, the gap between germline ends came to 18 bases. The V gene's germline CDR1 is MDHEN and CDR2 SYDVKM. CDR3 DNA sequence: TGTGCCAGCAGCGGGGACGGCGGGGTTGGTGAAAAACTGTTTTTT. It specifies CASSGDGGVGEKLFF.

This clonotype came up many times. The chain joins TRBV5-1 to TRBJ1-2; D remains ambiguous. Germline CDR1 and CDR2: SGHRS and YFSETQ. The germline V and J ends were trimmed by 0 bases and 8 bases, with 8 bases remaining between them. The CDR3 is 12 amino acids. CDR3 loop: CASSLGERGYTF. For the CDR3, the DNA is TGCGCCAGCAGCTTGGGGGAAAGGGGCTACACCTTC.

The chain has TRBV19 and TRBJ2-7; 8 positions match TRBD1. Germline-derived CDR1 and CDR2 are LNHDA and SQIVND (reference sequence). V shed 8 bases, J shed 6 bases, and the junction held 3 bases outside the gene matches. The CDR3 extends over 11 amino acids. The CDR3 spells CASGQGGEQYF. The DNA for the CDR3 is TGTGCCAGTGGACAGGGAGGCGAGCAGTACTTC.

This clonotype was detected many times. This chain links TRBV18 with TRBJ1-5; 7 nucleotides match TRBD1. V trimming: 4 bases; J trimming: 3 bases; junction bases outside the gene matches: 6. This CDR3 region has 15 residues. CDR1 KGHSH and CDR2 LQKENI come from the germline V gene. CDR3 amino acids: CASSLQGKANQPQHF. For the CDR3, the DNA is TGTGCCAGCTCACTACAGGGGAAGGCCAATCAGCCCCAGCATTTT.

This clonotype was seen more than once but under ten times. The chain recombines TRBV4-3 with TRBJ2-1; 8 bases agree with TRBD2. In germline, CDR1 is LGHNA, CDR2 YSLEER. This CDR3 has 13 amino acids. J was trimmed by 6 bases and V by 5 bases; bases with no gene match: 3. The CDR3 spells CASSMSGGNEQFF. Here the CDR3 DNA reads TGCGCCAGCAGCATGAGCGGGGGCAATGAGCAGTTCTTC.